This record covers a single T cell receptor beta chain. Antigen: not known. This specimen belongs to a study of CD8+CD57+ T cells in acquired aplastic anemia. Genomic DNA, serving as template, underwent TCR beta VDJ and CDR3 profiling. TCRdb itself ran the reads through MiXCR, one entry per CDR3 protein. The data show approximately 250,000 distinct CDR3 sequences, approximately 80% seen once. Sequencing was done on patients that had shown CD8+CD57+ cell expansion by flow cytometry. Study observations and caveats: Patients had around 30 CD8+ CDR3 sequences in common with controls (the shared set).

The J segment lost 4 bases and the V segment lost 7 bases, leaving 6 bases of the junction unmatched. CDR1 is SGHNT and CDR2 is YYREEE in the germline V gene (reference sequence). This CDR3 contains 13 residues. Sequencing input: sorted CD4+, CD8+, or CD8+CD57+ T cells (not recorded which) from PBMCs. The origin of this receptor is a human donor with aplastic anemia. This rearrangement joins TRBV5-4 to TRBJ2-3; 7 bases are shared with TRBD2. In nucleotides, the CDR3 is TGTGCCAGCGGCGACACTAGCGCAGATACGCAGTATTTT. It encodes CASGDTSADTQYF. Together with reference TRBV5-4 and TRBJ2-3, the CDR3 gives the full variable domain: ETGVTQSPTHLIKTRGQQVTLRCSSQSGHNTVSWYQQALGQGPQFIFQYYREEENGRGNFPPRFSGLQFPNYSSELNVNALELDDSALYLCASGDTSADTQYFGPGTRLTVL.